The clone carrying this TCR beta chain was seen a handful of times. Its antigen is still unknown. The record originates from a study of blood T cells in healthy people across ages. Study conclusions and caveats: Donor CMV infection status was unknown, possibly confounding age-related changes in expanded clonotypes. Diversity figures based on one million T cells were deemed too low.

Total RNA, at least 6 micrograms per sample, was extracted from PBMCs. Primed by a sample-barcoded 5' primer and a J-beta primer mix, a second PCR proceeded for roughly 7 to 12 cycles. Each of the samples gave a minimum of 2.5 million paired-end reads that contained CDR3. TCRdb re-derived calls from the 5' RACE reads in MiXCR, one entry per CDR3 protein. The table has 1.5 million to 2 million distinct CDR3 sequences, about 28% seen once. Germline loops: CDR1 MGHRA, CDR2 YSYEKL. V gave up 2 bases and J gave up 5 bases, with 10 bases separating them. This CDR3 has 14 residues. The sequencing sample was made of blood. This receptor was taken from a woman aged 25 to 39 in good health. V usage is TRBV4-1 and J usage is TRBJ1-5; TRBD1 might be the D (5 bases). The CDR3 DNA is TGCGCCAGCAGCCAACTTTGGGGGGATCAGCCCCAGCATTTT. Its protein product is CASSQLWGDQPQHF.